Listed below are T cell receptor beta chains from one sample, sequenced in a study of blood T cells in healthy people across ages. TCRdb re-called the 5' RACE reads with MiXCR, one entry per CDR3 protein. The sample yields about 780,000 distinct CDR3 sequences, around 25% seen once. These data were also reused for a study on T cells of mothers and their children.

Sequencing was carried out using blood. The receptors come from a boy younger than 18 in good health. Each CDR3 is given with its conserved first and last residue. Each record gives: J gene, D gene, V gene, clone size, CDR3 DNA, CDR3 protein. D genes are given only for firm matches. Clone size is stated in some rows and not others, as once, few, many or a class when expanded.

TRBJ2-7,-,TRBV13,-,TGTGCCAGCAGCCCACGGGACAAGAGGGGGGCCTACGAGCAGTACTTC,CASSPRDKRGAYEQYF
TRBJ1-5,TRBD1,TRBV4-1,-,TGCGCCAGCAGCCAAGGGGACAGGAGTAGCAATCAGCCCCAGCATTTT,CASSQGDRSSNQPQHF
TRBJ2-2,TRBD1,TRBV9,-,TGTGCCAGCAGCCCCCGACAGGGGGGGCCCGGGGAGCTGTTTTTT,CASSPRQGGPGELFF
TRBJ1-2,-,TRBV4-1,-,TGCGCCAGCAGCCCCAAACAGGCGAACTATGGCTACACCTTC,CASSPKQANYGYTF
TRBJ2-4,-,TRBV20-1,-,TGCAGTGCTGAAGAGAGCGACATTCAGTACTTC,CSAEESDIQYF
TRBJ1-1,-,TRBV20-1,-,TGCAGTGTCCCATCGGGGGGGAACACTGAAGCTTTCTTT,CSVPSGGNTEAFF
TRBJ1-4,-,TRBV2,few,TGTGCCAGCCGTTCCGGACAGCCGAATGAAAAACTGTTTTTT,CASRSGQPNEKLFF
TRBJ2-1,-,TRBV6-2/TRBV6-3,-,TGTGCCAGCACACAGGGCAGAGACTACAATGAGCAGTTCTTC,CASTQGRDYNEQFF
TRBJ2-3,-,TRBV20-1,few,TGCAGTGCTAGAGAAGTAAGAGGGGGGGCAGATACGCAGTATTTT,CSAREVRGGADTQYF
TRBJ1-2,TRBD1,TRBV3-1,few,TGTGCCAGCAGCGCGGACAGGGAAGGACGTGGCTACACCTTC,CASSADREGRGYTF
TRBJ1-5,-,TRBV20-1,-,TGCAGTGCTAGAAAGGGACACGCAAGAAATCAGCCCCAGCATTTT,CSARKGHARNQPQHF
TRBJ2-5,TRBD2,TRBV7-6,-,TGTGCCAGCAGCGAGACCGGGACTAGCAGACAAGAGACCCAGTACTTC,CASSETGTSRQETQYF
TRBJ1-4,-,TRBV27,few,TGTGCCAGCAGTTTACAGGGGAGGAGAGAAAAACTGTTTTTT,CASSLQGRREKLFF
TRBJ1-2,-,TRBV6-6,few,TGTGCCAGCAGTTACCCCCAGACAGAGTCCAACTATGGCTACACCTTC,CASSYPQTESNYGYTF
TRBJ2-7,-,TRBV18,-,TGTGCCAGCTCACGTGGAGGGGGGGAGCAGTACTTC,CASSRGGGEQYF
TRBJ2-4,-,TRBV20-1,-,TGCAGTGCGAGAACGCAGGGGAACATTCAGTACTTC,CSARTQGNIQYF
TRBJ2-1,-,TRBV27,-,TGTGCCAGCAGTGGGGACGGTAGCTCCTACAATGAGCACTTCTTC,CASSGDGSSYNEHFF
TRBJ2-5,TRBD2,TRBV4-2,-,TGTGCCAGCAGCCAAGATCAGGCTAGCGGGGACTTTTTCGGGGAGACCCAGTACTTC,CASSQDQASGDFFGETQYF
TRBJ1-2,-,TRBV3-1,-,TGTGCCAGCAGCCAAGATGATCACAGGGCGAGCTATGGCTACACCTTC,CASSQDDHRASYGYTF
TRBJ2-5,TRBD2,TRBV20-1,-,TGCAGTGCCGTTAGCGGGGGGAGGTCAGAGACCCAGTACTTC,CSAVSGGRSETQYF
TRBJ1-4,TRBD1,TRBV5-1,few,TGCGCCAGCAGCTTGACCGGGACAGGGCCTGGGGAACTGTTTTTT,CASSLTGTGPGELFF
TRBJ2-2,TRBD2,TRBV9,-,TGTGCCAGCAGCCCCCGGGTCCGTACTAGCGGGAGGGCCCCCACCGGGGAGCTGTTTTTT,CASSPRVRTSGRAPTGELFF
TRBJ2-1,-,TRBV7-2,few,TGTGCCAGCAGCCCTGGAGACTACAATGAGCAGTTCTTC,CASSPGDYNEQFF
TRBJ1-5,-,TRBV28,once,TGTGCCAGCAGTTTTAGACAACGCAATCAGCCCCAGCATTTT,CASSFRQRNQPQHF
TRBJ1-5,-,TRBV12-3/TRBV12-4,-,TGTGCCAGCAGTTTACATGGTGGACAGCCCCAGCATTTT,CASSLHGGQPQHF
TRBJ2-2,-,TRBV7-9,-,TGTGCCAGCAGCCAACTGAGGGACACCGGGGAGCTGTTTTTT,CASSQLRDTGELFF
TRBJ1-4,TRBD1,TRBV6-1,few,TGTGCCAGCAGTGTGGGACAGGGGTGGAGAAATGAAAAACTGTTTTTT,CASSVGQGWRNEKLFF
TRBJ2-3,TRBD2,TRBV10-3,once,TGTGCCATCAGCTCTCCGGGAACTAGCGGACAGTATTTT,CAISSPGTSGQYF
TRBJ2-7,-,TRBV29-1,few,TGCAGCGTTACACGGAGTGGCGTCTACGAGCAGTACTTC,CSVTRSGVYEQYF
TRBJ2-2,TRBD1,TRBV11-2,few,TGTGCCAGCAGCTTAGCTGGACAGGACCACACCGGGGAGCTGTTTTTT,CASSLAGQDHTGELFF
TRBJ2-5,-,TRBV4-1,few,TGCGCCAGCAGCCAAGAAAAGTGGCAGGAGACCCAGTACTTC,CASSQEKWQETQYF
TRBJ1-1,-,TRBV11-1,-,TGTGCCAGCAGCCCCCGGGGCGACCTGAACACTGAAGCTTTCTTT,CASSPRGDLNTEAFF
TRBJ2-3,-,TRBV9,many,TGTGCCAGCAGCGTAGACTGGGCTCGGGGCACAGATACGCAGTATTTT,CASSVDWARGTDTQYF
TRBJ1-4,TRBD1,TRBV6-1,few,TGTGCCAGCAGAGGGACAGGGGGCCTACGGGAAAAACTGTTTTTT,CASRGTGGLREKLFF
TRBJ2-1,TRBD1,TRBV5-1,-,TGCGCCAGCAGCCACGGACAGGGGGTAACGGATGAGCAGTTCTTC,CASSHGQGVTDEQFF
TRBJ1-4,-,TRBV29-1,-,TGCAGCGTTCTGGCAGGGAATGAAAAACTGTTTTTT,CSVLAGNEKLFF
TRBJ2-5,TRBD1,TRBV2,-,TGTGCCAGCAGTCTTACAGGGGGCCGGGAGCAGTACTTC,CASSLTGGREQYF
TRBJ2-5,-,TRBV20-1,-,TGCAGTGCTCCGAGCGCAGGCTTCCAAGAGACCCAGTACTTC,CSAPSAGFQETQYF
TRBJ2-7,TRBD1,TRBV7-9,few,TGTGCCAGCAGCTCCAAGGGACAGGCCTCCGAGCAGTACTTC,CASSSKGQASEQYF
TRBJ1-4,TRBD1,TRBV12-3/TRBV12-4,-,TGTGCCAGCAGTGCGACAGGGGGGCATGAAAAACTGTTTTTT,CASSATGGHEKLFF
TRBJ1-4,-,TRBV11-2,few,TGTGCCAGCAGCCTTTGGGACCAAAATGAAAAACTGTTTTTT,CASSLWDQNEKLFF
TRBJ2-7,TRBD1,TRBV4-1,-,TGCGCTAGCAGCCAAGAGACAGGGGGCGAGCAGTACTTC,CASSQETGGEQYF
TRBJ2-4,-,TRBV29-1,many,TGCAGCGTTGAAGATAACGGGGGAGCCAAAAACATTCAGTACTTC,CSVEDNGGAKNIQYF
TRBJ1-4,-,TRBV6-5,-,TGTGCCAGCAGTAACCGGCAGGGAATTAATGAAAAACTGTTTTTT,CASSNRQGINEKLFF
TRBJ2-5,-,TRBV4-1,-,TGCGCCAGCAGCCCAGGGACTTCTTGGGAGCAGTACTTC,CASSPGTSWEQYF
TRBJ1-1,-,TRBV29-1,few,TGCAGCGTTGAAGAAGGCGGGCATGCTACTGAAGCTTTCTTT,CSVEEGGHATEAFF
TRBJ1-4,TRBD1,TRBV12-3/TRBV12-4,few,TGTGCCAGCAGGCCCCGGGACAGCTCTGAAAAACTGTTTTTT,CASRPRDSSEKLFF
TRBJ2-1,-,TRBV5-1,-,TGCGCCAGCAGCTTGGGAGGGCACTCCTACAATGAGCAGTTCTTC,CASSLGGHSYNEQFF
TRBJ2-7,TRBD2,TRBV9,-,TGTGCCAGCAGCGTAGCGCGGGAGGGGTACGAGCAGTACTTC,CASSVAREGYEQYF
TRBJ2-7,TRBD1,TRBV5-1,-,TGCGCCAGCAGCTTGCGCCGGGACAGGGGACCCTACGAGCAGTACTTC,CASSLRRDRGPYEQYF
TRBJ1-2,TRBD1,TRBV29-1,few,TGCAGCGTTGGGACAGGGGGTACGGCTGGCTACACCTTC,CSVGTGGTAGYTF
TRBJ2-7,-,TRBV7-9,-,TGTGCCAGCACTAAGTCGAAGGACTACGAGCAGTACTTC,CASTKSKDYEQYF
TRBJ1-3,-,TRBV20-1,-,TGCAGTGCTAGAGATTGGGCCCACTCTGGAAACACCATATATTTT,CSARDWAHSGNTIYF
TRBJ2-1,TRBD1,TRBV29-1,-,TGCAGCTCCCAAGGATCCAGGGGGAACAATGAGCAGTTCTTC,CSSQGSRGNNEQFF
TRBJ2-1,-,TRBV6-2/TRBV6-3,few,TGTGCCAGCAGTTACACTAGTGGGCAGTTCTTC,CASSYTSGQFF
TRBJ2-1,-,TRBV12-3/TRBV12-4,few,TGTGCCAGCAGCAAAGTATGGGACTACAATGAGCAGTTCTTC,CASSKVWDYNEQFF
TRBJ1-1,-,TRBV12-3/TRBV12-4,-,TGTGCCAGCAGTTTAGCAGCCCAGACAACTGAAGCTTTCTTT,CASSLAAQTTEAFF